This T cell receptor beta chain was observed in a study of post-analysis software for immune sequencing data. Overall study context: Relapsing-remitting, secondary progressive and progressive-relapsing multiple sclerosis were all included among the disease courses.

CDR1 is ENHRY and CDR2 is SYGVKD in the germline V gene. The CDR3 is made up of 15 amino acids. With 6 bases clipped from V and 1 base from J, the junction kept 9 bases outside the gene matches. Unique molecular identifiers were carried by the TCR beta cDNA libraries. Once about 0.95 to 10 million T cells were used, hundreds of thousands of cDNA molecules resulted. Via MiXCR, TCRdb re-called the PCR reads, giving one row per CDR3 protein. The repertoire holds more than 500,000 distinct CDR3 sequences, with 30% to 40% as singletons. General study points: Multiple sclerosis patients had significantly lower normalized Chao1 diversity than controls. Co-batched samples clustered tightly together by F measure. A few TRBV segments occurring more often in patients than controls included TRBV5-6, TRBV5-1 and TRBV20-1.

This clonotype turned up a few times. Antigen specificity is unknown. This sequence originates from a girl aged 2 to 17 with multiple sclerosis. The sample consisted of blood. The J gene is TRBJ2-7, the V gene TRBV10-3; 7 bases align to TRBD1. The CDR3 DNA is TGTGCCATCAGCCCCGACAGGGTAAGGTCCTACGAGCAGTACTTC. It specifies CAISPDRVRSYEQYF.